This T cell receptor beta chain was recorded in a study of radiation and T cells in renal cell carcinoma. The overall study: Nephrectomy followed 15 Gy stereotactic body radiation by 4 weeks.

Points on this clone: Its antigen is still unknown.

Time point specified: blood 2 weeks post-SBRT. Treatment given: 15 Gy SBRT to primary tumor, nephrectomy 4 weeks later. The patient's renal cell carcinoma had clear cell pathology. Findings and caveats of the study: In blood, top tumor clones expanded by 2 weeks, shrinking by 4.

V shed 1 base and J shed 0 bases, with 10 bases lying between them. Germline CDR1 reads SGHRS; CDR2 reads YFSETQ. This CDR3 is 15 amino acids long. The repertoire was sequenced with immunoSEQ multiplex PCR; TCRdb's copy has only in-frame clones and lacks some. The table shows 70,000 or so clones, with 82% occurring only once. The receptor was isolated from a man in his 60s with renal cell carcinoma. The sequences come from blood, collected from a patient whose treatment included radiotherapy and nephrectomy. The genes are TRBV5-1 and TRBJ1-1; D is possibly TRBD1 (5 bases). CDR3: CASSLLGEMNTEAFF. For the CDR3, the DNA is TGCGCCAGCAGCTTGTTGGGGGAGATGAACACTGAAGCTTTCTTT.